This T cell receptor beta chain was sequenced during a study of Ad26.COV2.S vaccination and SARS-CoV-2 variants. Overall study context: The study gave Ad26.COV2.S intramuscularly, once or twice 56 days apart.

Noted treatment: some 20 received Ad26.COV2.S at low or high dose, single or two shots; roughly 5 received placebo; per-sample allocation not given. Day 63 following the first vaccine or placebo injection was when the samples were taken. Expressing Wuhan-strain SARS-CoV-2 spike, an Ad26 vector served as the vaccine. Profiled with immunoSEQ multiplex PCR; TCRdb holds only in-frame clones, not every one. The table includes approximately 500,000 clones, roughly 89% detected once. The CDR3 runs 12 residues. Trimming shortened V by 7 bases and J by 7 bases, and 11 bases separated the two germline ends. Germline loops: CDR1 MNHEY, CDR2 SVGAGI.

J is TRBJ1-5 and V is TRBV6-5; D unresolved. Sequencing used peripheral blood, obtained in a trial of Ad26.COV2.S vaccine versus placebo. The sequence came from a person aged 18-60 years who received the Ad26.COV2.S COVID-19 vaccine or a placebo. The CDR3 DNA sequence: TGTGCCAGCATAGGCTGGGAGCAGCCCCAGCATTTT. It codes for CASIGWEQPQHF.